This TCR beta chain was identified in a study of T cell responses to AZD1222 COVID-19 vaccine. Points from the study as a whole: A mostly white British donor set with more females was recruited, and clonal diversity was possibly underestimated.

As regards this clone: What it binds is not known.

Method: immunoSEQ multiplex PCR; TCRdb's copy keeps in-frame clones and lacks some. The sample contains around 160,000 clones, about 91% of which appear only once. The CDR3 is made up of 14 amino acids. V lost 3 bases to trimming and J lost 4 bases; unmatched junction nucleotides: 5. CDR1 LGHDT and CDR2 YNNKEL come from the germline V gene (reference sequence). The chain has TRBV3-1 (or the pseudogene TRBV3-2) and TRBJ1-2; TRBD1 matches at 7 bases. This clonotype was obtained from an adult in good health. The specimen was peripheral blood, collected on day 0 of AZD1222 vaccination. Written as DNA, the CDR3 is TGTGCCAGCAGCCAGGGAGGGGGCCTCTATGGCTACACCTTC. Its translation: CASSQGGGLYGYTF.